This T cell receptor (beta chain) was sequenced during a study of T cell responses to AZD1222 COVID-19 vaccine. Study-wide results and limits: Seropositive AZD1222 recipients at baseline numbered only five or six.

Sequenced by immunoSEQ multiplex PCR; TCRdb stores in-frame clones only, minus some. This table has 90,000 to 110,000 clones, around nine tenths appearing once. On this clone itself: The antigen is unknown.

This sample comprised peripheral blood, obtained on day 0 of AZD1222 vaccination. This clonotype was sampled from an adult in good health.

The CDR3 DNA is TGTGCCAGCAGTTACGACAGGGTTCGAGAGACCCAGTACTTC. Its protein product is CASSYDRVRETQYF. The J gene is TRBJ2-5, the V gene TRBV6-5; 7 bases are shared with TRBD1. This CDR3 is built from 14 residues. Germline values: CDR1 MNHEY, CDR2 SVGAGI. With 2 bases clipped from V and 4 bases from J, the junction kept 4 bases outside the gene matches.